This TCR beta chain was sequenced in a study of T-cell memory formation after mild COVID-19. For the study at large: Largely, the TCR clusters proved donor specific.

This CDR3 is 15 amino acids long. Germline CDR1 is SGHRS and CDR2 is YFSETQ. V trimming: 0 bases; J trimming: 3 bases; junction bases outside the gene matches: 4. Using constant-segment primers, 5'RACE produced TCR alpha and TCR beta cDNA libraries carrying sample barcodes and UMIs. TCRdb re-called the 5' RACE reads through MiXCR, storing one row per CDR3 protein. The repertoire holds approximately 150,000 distinct CDR3 sequences, with roughly 19% as singletons. This clonotype was observed a handful of times. This clonotype originated in an adult woman who had mild COVID-19 (a few samples of this study predate the infection). Cell type and time point are not known. The genes are TRBV5-1 and TRBJ2-3; the match to TRBD2 covers 7 bases. Sequenced: PBMCs or a T cell subset sorted from them (not recorded which). The chain's CDR3 is CASSLGTGGTDTQYF. CDR3 in DNA: TGCGCCAGCAGCTTGGGAACGGGAGGAACAGATACGCAGTATTTT.